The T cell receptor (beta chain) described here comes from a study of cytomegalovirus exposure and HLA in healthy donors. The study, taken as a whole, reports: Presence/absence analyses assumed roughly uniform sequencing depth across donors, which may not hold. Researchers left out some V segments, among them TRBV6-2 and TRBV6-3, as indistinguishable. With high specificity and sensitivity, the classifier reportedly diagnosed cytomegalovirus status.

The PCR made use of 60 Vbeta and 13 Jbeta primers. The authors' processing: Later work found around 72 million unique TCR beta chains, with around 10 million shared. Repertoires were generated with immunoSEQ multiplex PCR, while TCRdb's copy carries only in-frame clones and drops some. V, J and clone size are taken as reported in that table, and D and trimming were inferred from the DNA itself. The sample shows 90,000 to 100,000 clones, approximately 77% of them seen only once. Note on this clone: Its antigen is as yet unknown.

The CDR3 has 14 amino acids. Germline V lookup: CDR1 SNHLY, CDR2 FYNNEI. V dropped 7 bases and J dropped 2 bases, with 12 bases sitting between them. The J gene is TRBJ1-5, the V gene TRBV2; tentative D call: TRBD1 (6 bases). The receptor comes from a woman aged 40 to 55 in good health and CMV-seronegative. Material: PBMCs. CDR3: CASKGTTRNQPQHF. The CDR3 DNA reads TGTGCCAGCAAGGGGACAACCCGCAATCAGCCCCAGCATTTT.